This T cell receptor beta chain was sequenced for a study of tumor and adjacent non-tumor tissue in lung cancer. Study information: Each sample yielded 3.5 million to 5 million productive TCRbeta reads on average.

The germline V gene has CDR1 SGHAT and CDR2 FQNNGV. The CDR3 is 15 residues long. General study results and limits: TCR diversity was significantly greater in tumor than normal lung tissue.

RNA was extracted from bulk tissue without any cell sorting. Regarding this clonotype: As yet, its antigen is unknown. The germline gene is not matched at one end of the junction; a read error may be the cause.

Three rounds of nested PCR, following a modified ARM-PCR protocol, produced the TCRbeta library. MiXCR, run by TCRdb on the multiplex PCR reads, gives a single entry per CDR3 protein. The sample yields more than 85,000 distinct CDR3 sequences, roughly 73% seen once. The chain carries TRBV11-2 and TRBJ1-6; D is unclear. The specimen was lung tumor tissue. The receptor's source is a woman aged 55-75 years with non-small cell lung cancer. CDR3 DNA sequence: TGTGCCAGCAGTTTACTACCCAGCCCGAATTCACACCTCCACTTT. Translated, it gives CASSLLPSPNSHLHF.